These 3 T cell receptor beta chains were all obtained from the same sample, sequenced in a study of shared clonotypes between healthy human individuals. Assay used: immunoSEQ multiplex PCR; TCRdb lists only in-frame clones, some missing. The sample yields 2,500,000 or so clones, just over 90% seen once. The sample taken for sequencing was naive CD4+ T cells sorted from blood. Specified subset: CD45RA+ positively selected. These receptors all come from a young man in good health.

The chain carries TRBV4-2 and TRBJ1-2; D gene ambiguous. V was trimmed by 3 bases and J by 5 bases, leaving 10 bases between them. The CDR3 runs 13 residues. The germline V gene encodes CDR1 LGHNA and CDR2 YNFKEQ. CDR3 amino acids: CASSHDQKYGYTF. As DNA, the CDR3 is TGTGCCAGCAGCCATGATCAGAAATATGGCTACACCTTC.

The CDR3 DNA sequence: TGTGCCAGCAGCTTAGGGACAGAAATACGAGGAAACACCATATATTTT. Its translation: CASSLGTEIRGNTIYF. The V gene is TRBV7-2, the J gene TRBJ1-3; a possible D gene is TRBD1 (6 bases). The CDR3 length is 16 residues. V was pared by 1 base and J by 4 bases, with 14 bases between. The germline V gene has CDR1 SGHTA and CDR2 FQGNSA.

The chain is built from TRBV9 and TRBJ1-4, with D perhaps TRBD1 (5 bases). The CDR3 totals 15 residues. Germline values: CDR1 SGDLS, CDR2 YYNGEE. The V and J ends lost 2 bases and 3 bases respectively, with 11 bases between them. The CDR3 DNA is TGTGCCAGCAGCGTTCGAGAAGGGGCTAATGAAAAACTGTTTTTT. It is translated as CASSVREGANEKLFF.